Following are 10 T cell receptor beta chains from one sample sequenced in a study of beta chain features in type 1 diabetes. Study-level points and caveats: Moderately but significantly shorter TCRB CDR3s were found in Type 1 diabetes patients in all four CD4+ subsets.

Sequencing targeted expressed TCRB transcripts, as all isolated RNA had been reverse transcribed. TCRdb's copy holds only in-frame clones and misses some; the assay was immunoSEQ multiplex PCR. The sample holds hundreds of thousands of clones, over 12% seen once. Which antigens these TCRs recognize remains unknown. Specimen: naive CD4+ T cells from blood. Every receptor here comes from a man between 18 and 35 years old with type 1 diabetes.

This clone was picked up a small number of times. The chain recombines TRBV9 with TRBJ2-7, with D maybe TRBD2 (6 bases). CDR1 is SGDLS and CDR2 is YYNGEE in the germline V gene. This CDR3 is 14 amino acids long. Trimming took off 0 bases at V and 2 bases at J, with 9 bases between the two ends. For the CDR3, the DNA is TGTGCCAGCAGCGTAGAGGACTACACCTACGAGCAGTACTTC. Encoded protein: CASSVEDYTYEQYF.

This clone was recorded a few times. The same CDR3 also results from other DNA sequences found in this sample. The chain recombines TRBV2 with TRBJ1-1; no clear D. This CDR3 is built from 13 residues. V was shortened by 1 base and J by 0 bases, with 3 bases between the two germline ends. Germline V CDR1 and CDR2: SNHLY, FYNNEI. The CDR3 region has the DNA TGTGCCAGCAGTGAAGAAATGAACACTGAAGCTTTCTTT. As protein: CASSEEMNTEAFF.

The chain uses TRBV4-2 and TRBJ1-1, with 11 bases aligning to TRBD1. The CDR3 loop spans 17 amino acids. The germline CDR1 and CDR2 sequences are LGHNA and YNFKEQ. V shed 0 bases, J shed 7 bases, and the junction held 10 bases outside the gene matches. DNA of the CDR3: TGTGCCAGCAGCCAAGAAGGTTGGACAGGGGGCAGTGATGAAGCTTTCTTT. Its protein is CASSQEGWTGGSDEAFF.

This chain links TRBV4-2 with TRBJ2-1; 12 positions agree with TRBD2. V trimming: 4 bases; J trimming: 8 bases; junction bases outside the gene matches: 9. Germline lookup yields CDR1 LGHNA and CDR2 YNFKEQ. The CDR3 loop spans 16 amino acids. The CDR3 region has the DNA TGTGCCAGCAGCCGCCCCGAGGCTAGCGGGAGGGATGAGCAGTTCTTC. Protein product: CASSRPEASGRDEQFF.

The rearrangement joins TRBV30 to TRBJ2-5; 10 bases agree with TRBD2. This CDR3 is built from 15 residues. Germline CDR1 GTSNPN, CDR2 SVGIG (reference sequence). V dropped 5 bases and J dropped 1; count of bases not matched to a gene: 7. The CDR3 here is CAWGQGTSAQETQYF. As DNA, the CDR3 is TGTGCCTGGGGCCAAGGGACTAGCGCCCAAGAGACCCAGTACTTC.

This clone has more than one count but fewer than ten. This chain links TRBV29-1 with TRBJ1-1; possible D gene TRBD1, 5 bases. The V end lost 3 bases, the J end lost 3 bases, and 14 bases lay between the germline ends. Germline V lookup: CDR1 SQVTM, CDR2 ANQGSEA. This CDR3 contains 14 residues. As DNA, the CDR3 is TGCAGCGTTGACGCGGCGCAGGGATACACTGAAGCTTTCTTT. Translation: CSVDAAQGYTEAFF.

There are a few counts of this clone. This sequence joins TRBV9 and TRBJ2-5, with 11 nucleotides matching TRBD1. The CDR3 consists of 17 residues. V was clipped by 3 bases and J by 4 bases; unmatched bases: 11. Germline loops: CDR1 SGDLS, CDR2 YYNGEE. CDR3 in amino acids: CASSGSAGTGGGETQYF. CDR3 in DNA: TGTGCCAGCAGCGGTTCAGCCGGGACAGGGGGAGGAGAGACCCAGTACTTC.

The V and J genes are TRBV9 and TRBJ1-4, with D maybe TRBD1 (5 bases). The CDR3 contains 15 residues. V was pared by 0 bases and J by 10 bases, with 16 bases between. Germline CDR1 is SGDLS and CDR2 is YYNGEE. CDR3 loop: CASSVAFQSGGKLFF. CDR3 nucleotide sequence: TGTGCCAGCAGCGTAGCTTTTCAGTCGGGGGGAAAACTGTTTTTT.

This clone was recorded once. The same CDR3 arises from other DNA sequences in this sample as well. The chain joins TRBV7-2 to TRBJ1-6, with D unresolved. This CDR3 has 11 residues. The V and J ends lost 5 bases and 10 bases respectively, with 6 bases between them. CDR1 SGHTA and CDR2 FQGNSA come from the germline V gene. The CDR3 DNA reads as TGTGCCAGCAGCCTTTCATCACCCCTCCACTTT. It is translated as CASSLSSPLHF.

This clone was seen only a few times. The chain combines TRBV2 with TRBJ1-4, with a tentative D call TRBD1 (5 bases). CDR3 length: 12 amino acids. CDR1 SNHLY and CDR2 FYNNEI come from the germline V gene. V dropped 7 bases and J dropped 14 bases, with 17 bases sitting between them. The CDR3 protein is CASKRETEDLFF. CDR3 nucleotide sequence: TGTGCCAGCAAAAGAGAGACAGAGGATCTGTTTTTT.